This T cell receptor beta chain was documented in a study of blood T cell repertoires in COVID-19. The assay was immunoSEQ multiplex PCR, and TCRdb's table has in-frame clones only and misses some. The sample lists 200,000 to 250,000 clones, around 82% occurring once. A single count supports this clone. The CDR3 runs to 13 residues. Germline CDR1 and CDR2: MNHEY and SVGAGI. V lost 6 bases, J lost 4 bases, and 10 bases lay in between. V gene TRBV6-5 combines with J gene TRBJ1-3; tentative D call: TRBD1 (5 bases). The specimen sequenced was peripheral blood. The sequence derives from a woman aged 25 to 45 who had recovered from COVID-19. This CDR3 is CASRSGSGNTIYF. CDR3 nucleotides: TGTGCCAGCAGATCAGGGTCGGGAAACACCATATATTTT.